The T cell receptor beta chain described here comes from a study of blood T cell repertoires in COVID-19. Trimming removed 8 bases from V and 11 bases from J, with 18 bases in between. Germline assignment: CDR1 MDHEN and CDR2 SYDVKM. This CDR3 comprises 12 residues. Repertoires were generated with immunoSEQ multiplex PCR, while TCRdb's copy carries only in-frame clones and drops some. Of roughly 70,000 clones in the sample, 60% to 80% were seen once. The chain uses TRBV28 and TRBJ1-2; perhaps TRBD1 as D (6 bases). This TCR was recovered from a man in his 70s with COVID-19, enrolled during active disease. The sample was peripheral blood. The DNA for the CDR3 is TGTGCCAGCCACCCCAACAGGGTAGGGTACACCTTC. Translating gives CASHPNRVGYTF.